Included here is one TCR beta chain sequence, with context. These data are taken from a study of blood T cell repertoires in COVID-19. Those enrolled in Seattle joined during active infection and were followed longitudinally afterward. Data came from immunoSEQ multiplex PCR; TCRdb stores just in-frame clones and leaves some out. The table lists over 150,000 clones, approximately 91% of them singletons. This CDR3 contains 15 residues. Germline V lookup: CDR1 MDHEN, CDR2 SYDVKM. With V trimmed by 4 bases and J by 2 bases, 5 bases remained unmatched. Sequencing used peripheral blood. This clonotype was obtained from a man aged 18-30 years with COVID-19, enrolled during active disease. The chain recombines TRBV28 with TRBJ2-7; 10 nucleotides match TRBD1. The chain's CDR3 is CASSSMTGGAYEQYF. The CDR3 DNA is TGTGCCAGCAGTTCCATGACAGGGGGCGCCTACGAGCAGTACTTC.